The next 6 T cell receptor beta chains were all read from a single sample in a study of molecular identifiers for immune sequencing clone quantification. TCRdb re-called the PCR reads with MiXCR, one entry per CDR3 protein. This table holds nearly 55,000 distinct CDR3 sequences, roughly a third found once. The sequencing input was naive CD8+ T cells from blood, with Jurkat cell RNA spiked in. The subset: FACS-sorted CD8+CD4-CCR7+CD45RA+ naive T cells. The source of these receptors is a human donor in good health. Some libraries in this study had Jurkat cell RNA spiked in.

As to this clonotype: Given the absence of the conserved phenylalanine or tryptophan at the CDR3 end, a read error is likely. The chain joins TRBV7-9 to TRBJ1-6; 10 bases match TRBD1. Per germline, CDR1 SEHNR and CDR2 FQNEAQ (reference sequence). Trimming took 10 bases from V and 7 from J; bases not matched to a gene: 10. This CDR3 comprises 15 residues. The CDR3 DNA reads TGTGCCACCAAGCTCGGGGACAGGGGCAATTCACCCCTCCACCTT. The encoded protein is CATKLGDRGNSPLHL.

This clonotype was seen at least ten times. The J gene is TRBJ2-7, the V gene TRBV6-5; TRBD2 matches at 8 bases. The CDR3 consists of 13 residues. V gave up 1 base and J gave up 5 bases; unmatched junction bases: 1. CDR1 and CDR2 (germline): MNHEY, SVGAGI. CDR3 nucleotides: TGTGCCAGCAGTTACTTCGGGAGGGACGAGCAGTACTTC. It specifies CASSYFGRDEQYF.

The chain uses TRBV25-1 and TRBJ2-7; the D gene is possibly TRBD2 (6 bases). V was trimmed by 3 bases and J by 7 bases, leaving 10 bases between them. The V gene's germline CDR1 is MGHDK and CDR2 SYGVNS. The CDR3 totals 12 residues. The CDR3 coding sequence is TGTGCCAGCAGTGAGGGGGGTCGGGAGCAGTACTTC. This codes for CASSEGGREQYF.

A word on this clonotype: The missing conserved phenylalanine or tryptophan at the end of this CDR3 makes a read error likely. The chain is built from TRBV27 and TRBJ2-1, with TRBD2 matching 10 bases. J lost 0 bases, V lost 6 bases, and 2 bases had no gene match. Germline V gene sequence: CDR1 MNHEY, CDR2 SMNVEV (reference sequence). The CDR3 contains 15 residues. CDR3 DNA sequence: TGTGCCAGCAGGCGGACTAGCGGCTCCTACAATGAGCAGTTCATC. It is translated as CASRRTSGSYNEQFI.

The chain employs TRBV2 and TRBJ2-7, with a tentative D call TRBD1 (5 bases). The V end lost 10 bases, the J end lost 5 bases, and 12 bases lay between the germline ends. CDR1 SNHLY and CDR2 FYNNEI come from the germline V gene. The CDR3 covers 11 residues. For the CDR3, the DNA is TGTGCCACCCGACAGACGAACGAGCAGTACTTC. Its translation is CATRQTNEQYF.

In regard to this clonotype: Given a much more abundant clone one base away, this may be a read error. The chain employs TRBV7-2 and TRBJ1-3; possible D gene TRBD1, 5 bases. This CDR3 comprises 17 residues. Germline-derived CDR1 and CDR2 are SGHTA and FQGNSA. CDR3 in DNA: TGTGCCAGCAGCTTAGGAACAGGTTCCTTGTCTGTAAACACCATATATTTT. It translates to CASSLGTGSLSVNTIYF.